The 3 T cell receptor beta chains below were found in one sample sequenced in a study of blood T cell repertoires in COVID-19. Sequencing used immunoSEQ multiplex PCR; TCRdb keeps in-frame clones, though not all of them. Among about 170,000 clones listed, approximately 80% were seen once. The sample taken for sequencing was peripheral blood. The receptors originated from a woman of 80 years or more with COVID-19, enrolled during active disease.

Details on this clone: Germline and junction disagree at one end, which may indicate a read error. The rearrangement links TRBV28 to TRBJ1-2; TRBD1 agrees at 7 bases. CDR1 is MDHEN, CDR2 SYDVKM, per germline. This CDR3 region has 14 residues. CDR3 loop: CASSSLSLQGRANF. In DNA, the CDR3 is TGTGCCAGCAGTTCGCTCTCACTACAGGGGCGAGCAAACTTC.

J is TRBJ2-7 and V is TRBV12-2; TRBD2 is taken as the D call from the table, unchecked against the DNA. TRBV12-2 is a documented pseudogene. This CDR3 spans 16 amino acids. CDR3 sequence (DNA): TGTGCAAGTCGCTTCCCGGACGGCGGGGTCGACTACGAGCAGTACTTC. This translates into CASRFPDGGVDYEQYF.

The J gene is TRBJ1-2, the V gene TRBV27, with D possibly TRBD1 on 5 matching bases. Per germline, CDR1 MNHEY and CDR2 SMNVEV (reference sequence). V lost 0 bases to trimming and J lost 5 bases, with 13 bases between them. The length of the CDR3 is 15 residues. CDR3 in amino acids: CASSLSAGNHYGYTF. The DNA of the CDR3 is TGTGCCAGCAGTTTATCAGCAGGGAACCATTATGGCTACACCTTC.